What follows are 9 T cell receptor beta chains derived from one specimen sequenced in a study of T cell changes during pregnancy in multiple sclerosis. Produced via immunoSEQ multiplex PCR; TCRdb's table is partial and in-frame only. The table includes over 35,000 clones, 91% detected once. Sequencing used CD4+ T cells from peripheral blood mononuclear cells, obtained in the second trimester of pregnancy. These TCRs come from a female donor in good health, enrolled as a control in a pregnancy study.

This clone came up a few times. This chain links TRBV10-3 with TRBJ2-3, with 8 nucleotides matching TRBD2. V trimming: 7 bases; J trimming: 5 bases; junction bases outside the gene matches: 8. The CDR3 has 14 residues. Germline V gene sequence: CDR1 ENHRY, CDR2 SYGVKD. The CDR3 nucleotides read TGTGCCATCAACCGGGACGGGGGGGAAGATACGCAGTATTTT. Its translation is CAINRDGGEDTQYF.

The chain employs TRBV9 and TRBJ2-1, with a possible D match to TRBD2 (6 bases). The CDR3 has 13 amino acids. Germline values: CDR1 SGDLS, CDR2 YYNGEE. Trimming stripped 1 base from V and 9 bases from J, with 11 bases between. DNA for the CDR3: TGTGCCAGCAGCGTAATTCTGGGGGGTGAGCAGTTCTTC. Protein sequence: CASSVILGGEQFF.

The rearrangement joins TRBV5-5 to TRBJ2-3; TRBD1 might be the D (6 bases). Germline CDR1 is SGHKS and CDR2 is YYEKEE (reference sequence). This CDR3 has 16 amino acids. Trimming took 0 bases from V and 4 from J, leaving 15 bases between them. DNA for the CDR3: TGTGCCAGCAGCTTGGATCCAGGGGCTGGGGCAGATACGCAGTATTTT. This codes for CASSLDPGAGADTQYF.

The V gene is TRBV6-1, the J gene TRBJ2-2; perhaps TRBD1 as D (6 bases). V lost 9 bases, J lost 8 bases, and 22 bases lay in between. This CDR3 region has 15 residues. Germline CDR1 and CDR2: MNHNS and SASEGT. The CDR3 loop reads CASQLTGQSAGELFF. As DNA, the CDR3 is TGTGCCAGTCAACTCACTGGACAGTCAGCTGGGGAGCTGTTTTTT.

This chain joins TRBV5-1 and TRBJ1-1, with D uncertain. Germline CDR1 is SGHRS and CDR2 is YFSETQ. V lost 0 bases and J lost 0, with 12 bases in between. The CDR3 runs to 16 residues. Here the CDR3 reads CASSLGTFHLNTEAFF. The CDR3 DNA reads TGCGCCAGCAGCTTGGGAACTTTCCATCTGAACACTGAAGCTTTCTTT.

The sample holds one count of this clone. The gene calls are TRBV28 and TRBJ2-1; 9 bases are a match to TRBD2. V gave up 5 bases and J gave up 6 bases; unmatched junction bases: 8. CDR1 MDHEN and CDR2 SYDVKM come from the germline V gene. The CDR3 is 15 amino acids. The CDR3 protein is CASSHLSGRPNEQFF. The CDR3 DNA reads as TGTGCCAGCAGTCACCTTAGCGGGAGACCCAATGAGCAGTTCTTC.

This clone appeared once. This rearrangement joins TRBV5-1 to TRBJ1-1; TRBD1 aligns across 7 bases. Germline V gene lookup returns CDR1 SGHRS and CDR2 YFSETQ. Trimming cost V 3 bases and J 4 bases; bases outside gene matches: 6. This CDR3 has 14 residues. CDR3 DNA sequence: TGCGCCAGCAGCTATCAATCAGGGGGCACTGAAGCTTTCTTT. Its protein is CASSYQSGGTEAFF. Based on the CDR3 plus reference TRBV5-1 and TRBJ1-1, the full variable domain is KAGVTQTPRYLIKTRGQQVTLSCSPISGHRSVSWYQQTPGQGLQFLFEYFSETQRNKGNFPGRFSGRQFSNSRSEMNVSTLELGDSALYLCASSYQSGGTEAFFGQGTRLTVV.

The chain recombines TRBV11-2 with TRBJ1-1, with D perhaps TRBD1 (5 bases). Looked up from germline, CDR1 is SGHAT and CDR2 is FQNNGV. The CDR3 is made up of 16 amino acids. V shed 6 bases and J shed 1 base, with 18 bases lying between them. This CDR3 is CASSWVRGESNTEAFF. The DNA for the CDR3 is TGTGCCAGCAGTTGGGTGCGGGGGGAGTCGAACACTGAAGCTTTCTTT.

This clone was observed a few times. The sample has other DNA sequences that encode this CDR3 too. This chain connects TRBV28 to TRBJ1-3, with 7 positions matching TRBD1. Trimming removed 6 bases from V and 3 bases from J; junction bases left unmatched: 17. Germline V gives CDR1 MDHEN, CDR2 SYDVKM. CDR3 length equals 18 residues. For the CDR3, the DNA is TGTGCCAGCAGCGAACCGACAGGACAGGCAATGCTTGGAAACACCATATATTTT. Its translation is CASSEPTGQAMLGNTIYF. Complete variable domain (other parts from reference TRBV28 and TRBJ1-3): DVKVTQSSRYLVKRTGEKVFLECVQDMDHENMFWYRQDPGLGLRLIYFSYDVKMKEKGDIPEGYSVSREKKERFSLILESASTNQTSMYLCASSEPTGQAMLGNTIYFGEGSWLTVV.